Below are 30 T cell receptor beta chains sequenced from a single sample in a study of blood T cell repertoires in COVID-19. Some clones are missing from TCRdb's copy, which holds only in-frame ones; the method was immunoSEQ multiplex PCR. Of just under 350,000 clones detected, approximately 89% appear once; the ten largest clones hold around 3.5%. Material for sequencing was peripheral blood. Every receptor here comes from a young woman who had recovered from COVID-19.

V usage is TRBV9 and J usage is TRBJ1-1; D ambiguous. V lost 1 base and J 4 bases, leaving 8 bases between the germline ends. CDR1 is SGDLS, CDR2 YYNGEE, per germline. This CDR3 has 13 residues. This CDR3 reads CASSVSGSTEAFF. The CDR3 DNA reads TGTGCCAGCAGCGTAAGTGGGAGCACTGAAGCTTTCTTT.

This clone appeared a single time. This chain uses TRBV3-1 (or the pseudogene TRBV3-2) with TRBJ1-2; 7 bases are a match to TRBD1. With V trimmed by 0 bases and J by 4 bases, 8 bases remained unmatched. This CDR3 region has 16 residues. Per germline, CDR1 LGHDT and CDR2 YNNKEL (reference sequence). CDR3 DNA: TGTGCCAGCAGCCAAGAACCGACAGGGATGTTCTATGGCTACACCTTC. This sequence encodes CASSQEPTGMFYGYTF.

The chain employs TRBV7-6 and TRBJ2-2; possible D gene TRBD1, 6 bases. CDR1 is SGHVS and CDR2 is FNYEAQ in the germline V gene. CDR3 length equals 12 residues. Trimming stripped 8 bases from V and 6 bases from J, with 10 bases between. The CDR3: CASGRGSGELFF. DNA for the CDR3: TGTGCCAGCGGCAGGGGCTCCGGGGAGCTGTTTTTT.

V usage is TRBV3-1 (or the pseudogene TRBV3-2) and J usage is TRBJ2-2; no clear D gene. Deletions cut 0 bases from V and 4 bases from J, with 12 bases between. CDR3 length equals 16 residues. Germline V gene data show CDR1 as LGHDT and CDR2 as YNNKEL (reference sequence). The CDR3 DNA reads TGTGCCAGCAGCCAAGACAATCCGCGAACCACCGGGGAGCTGTTTTTT. Translating gives CASSQDNPRTTGELFF.

The CDR3 region is CASSLRTANTEAFF. In nucleotides, the CDR3 is TGTGCCAGTAGTCTAAGGACAGCGAACACTGAAGCTTTCTTT. J is TRBJ1-1 and V is TRBV19, with a weak D call TRBD1 (6 bases). This CDR3 is built from 14 residues. Germline lookup yields CDR1 LNHDA and CDR2 SQIVND (reference sequence). V shed 5 bases and J shed 1 base, with 11 bases lying between them. The whole variable domain, remainder taken from reference TRBV19 and TRBJ1-1, is DGGITQSPKYLFRKEGQNVTLSCEQNLNHDAMYWYRQDPGQGLRLIYYSQIVNDFQKGDIAEGYSVSREKKESFPLTVTSAQKNPTAFYLCASSLRTANTEAFFGQGTRLTVV.

This chain joins TRBV12-5 and TRBJ2-4; 7 bases agree with TRBD1. J lost 3 bases, V lost 6 bases, and 17 bases had no gene match. The CDR3 runs 18 residues. Germline V gene lookup returns CDR1 LGHNT and CDR2 FRNRAP. Written as DNA, the CDR3 is TGTGCTAGTGGCATAGGGACAGATGTGAGTGGGGTCAAAAACATTCAGTACTTC. Protein product: CASGIGTDVSGVKNIQYF.

V and J are TRBV3-1 (or the pseudogene TRBV3-2) and TRBJ2-5, with D tentatively TRBD1 (5 bases). There are 13 residues in the CDR3. The ends were cut back, 1 base at V and 4 bases at J, with 7 bases in the middle. The germline gives CDR1 LGHDT, CDR2 YNNKEL (reference sequence). CDR3 DNA sequence: TGTGCCAGCAGCCAAGGGACACCAGAGACCCAGTACTTC. Protein sequence: CASSQGTPETQYF.

The chain recombines TRBV5-5 with TRBJ1-1, with D perhaps matching TRBD1 (6 bases). This CDR3 spans 15 amino acids. V was clipped by 1 base and J by 4 bases, with 14 bases between them. The germline gives CDR1 SGHKS, CDR2 YYEKEE (reference sequence). CDR3 residues: CASSLRGAVATEAFF. The CDR3 coding sequence is TGTGCCAGCAGCTTGCGGGGGGCGGTAGCCACTGAAGCTTTCTTT.

The V gene is TRBV25-1, the J gene TRBJ1-1; 7 bases fit TRBD1. Germline CDR1 is MGHDK and CDR2 is SYGVNS. Trimming at V came to 6 bases and at J to 0 bases, leaving 1 base not matched to a gene. This CDR3 has 13 residues. The CDR3 DNA is TGTGCCAGCAGGGGACAGATGAACACTGAAGCTTTCTTT. Amino acid sequence: CASRGQMNTEAFF.

The gene calls are TRBV19 and TRBJ1-1, with D possibly TRBD1 on 5 matching bases. Trimming took off 10 bases at V and 5 bases at J, with 17 bases between the two ends. CDR3 length: 13 amino acids. Per the germline V gene, CDR1 is LNHDA and CDR2 is SQIVND (reference sequence). The CDR3 DNA reads as TGTGCCACAAAAAGCAGGGCGGTGACTGAAGCTTTCTTT. It encodes CATKSRAVTEAFF.

J is TRBJ1-1 and V is TRBV19, with D uncertain. Germline values: CDR1 LNHDA, CDR2 SQIVND (reference sequence). The CDR3 is 13 residues long. V was trimmed by 6 bases and J by 10 bases, leaving 18 bases between them. Here the CDR3 reads CASRRDGQEVAFF. The CDR3, as DNA: TGTGCCAGTAGGCGAGATGGGCAGGAGGTAGCTTTCTTT.

The chain carries TRBV6-2 or TRBV6-3 and TRBJ1-4, with 9 bases aligning to TRBD1. The CDR3 loop spans 19 amino acids. After removal of 0 bases from V and 0 bases from J, the junction contained 8 bases not matched to a gene. CDR1 is MNHEY and CDR2 is SVGEGT in the germline V gene. The CDR3 here is CASSYSPWDRESTNEKLFF. Here the CDR3 DNA reads TGTGCCAGCAGTTACTCACCGTGGGACAGGGAATCAACTAATGAAAAACTGTTTTTT.

DNA for the CDR3: TGCGCCAGCAGCCCCCACGGACAGTCCTACGAGCAGTACGTC. Amino acids: CASSPHGQSYEQYV. The chain combines TRBV5-1 with TRBJ2-7; tentative D call: TRBD1 (6 bases). Germline assignment: CDR1 SGHRS and CDR2 YFSETQ. Trimming pared 4 bases from V and 1 base from J, leaving 12 bases between. CDR3 length: 14 amino acids.

As regards this clone: The same CDR3 also results from other DNA sequences found in this sample. V and J are TRBV5-5 and TRBJ1-5; D is undetermined. The CDR3 totals 14 residues. V was cut by 4 bases and J by 4 bases, with 12 bases left in between. The germline V gene has CDR1 SGHKS and CDR2 YYEKEE (reference sequence). The CDR3 here is CASSLRVSNQPQHF. The CDR3 coding sequence is TGTGCCAGCAGCCTACGGGTTTCTAATCAGCCCCAGCATTTT.

This chain uses TRBV5-6 with TRBJ2-5; TRBD2 matches 7 bases. V shed 4 bases, J shed 3 bases, and the junction held 18 bases outside the gene matches. There are 18 residues in the CDR3. Germline V gene sequence: CDR1 SGHDT, CDR2 YYEEEE. In DNA, the CDR3 is TGTGCCAGCAGCCAATACACCCTTTTCGCGGGGGATAAAGAGACCCAGTACTTC. Protein: CASSQYTLFAGDKETQYF.

A single count supports this clone. The CDR3 nucleotides read TGTGCCAGTAGCCTCCAGGGAAGGGACACTGAAGCTTTCTTT. Protein product: CASSLQGRDTEAFF. The rearrangement uses TRBV19 and TRBJ1-1; tentatively, D is TRBD1 (5 bases). There are 14 residues in the CDR3. Per germline, CDR1 LNHDA and CDR2 SQIVND (reference sequence). The V end was cut by 6 bases, the J end by 3 bases, with 14 bases between.

This rearrangement joins TRBV11-3 to TRBJ2-2, with 14 nucleotides matching TRBD2. From germline, CDR1 is SGHNT and CDR2 YENEEA. With 0 bases clipped from V and 6 bases from J, the junction kept 6 bases outside the gene matches. The CDR3 extends over 18 amino acids. The CDR3 loop is CASSLDPGLAGVPGELFF. The CDR3 DNA follows: TGTGCCAGCAGCTTAGACCCGGGACTAGCGGGAGTTCCCGGGGAGCTGTTTTTT.

This rearrangement joins TRBV5-4 to TRBJ2-1; 8 positions agree with TRBD2. The junction had 6 bases not matched to a gene; V was cut back by 4 bases and J by 3 bases. The CDR3 is 15 residues long. Germline V gives CDR1 SGHNT, CDR2 YYREEE (reference sequence). The CDR3: CASSLKREYYNEQFF. CDR3 nucleotides: TGTGCCAGCAGCCTCAAGCGGGAGTACTACAATGAGCAGTTCTTC.

V is TRBV28 and J is TRBJ2-5, with 7 bases fitting TRBD2. CDR3 length: 15 residues. Trimming removed 10 bases from V and 5 bases from J; junction bases left unmatched: 16. CDR1 is MDHEN and CDR2 is SYDVKM in the germline V gene. CDR3 sequence (DNA): TGTGCCACGTCGGTGGCGGGAGCAATGTTGGAGACCCAGTACTTC. The encoded protein is CATSVAGAMLETQYF.

This chain links TRBV5-4 with TRBJ2-2; maybe TRBD1 (5 bases). CDR3 length equals 17 residues. The germline V gene has CDR1 SGHNT and CDR2 YYREEE (reference sequence). The V and J ends lost 3 bases and 0 bases respectively, with 15 bases between them. The CDR3: CASSSRGAGTNTGELFF. In nucleotides, the CDR3 is TGTGCCAGCAGCTCCCGTGGGGCAGGTACGAACACCGGGGAGCTGTTTTTT.

This chain links TRBV11-2 with TRBJ2-7, with D uncertain. From germline, CDR1 is SGHAT and CDR2 FQNNGV. V lost 1 base to trimming and J lost 2 bases, with 3 bases between them. CDR3 size: 12 residues. This chain's CDR3 is CASSLATYEQYV. CDR3 sequence (DNA): TGTGCCAGCAGCTTAGCCACCTACGAGCAGTACGTC.

The chain couples TRBV5-4 to TRBJ1-1; D remains ambiguous. The V gene's germline CDR1 is SGHNT and CDR2 YYREEE (reference sequence). The CDR3 runs to 14 residues. With 2 bases removed from V and 4 bases from J, the gap between germline ends came to 12 bases. This chain's CDR3 is CASSLAPGSTEAFF. In nucleotides, the CDR3 is TGTGCCAGCAGCTTAGCCCCGGGAAGCACTGAAGCTTTCTTT.

The genes are TRBV15 and TRBJ1-2; maybe TRBD1 (6 bases). The CDR3 length is 16 residues. The V end was cut by 0 bases, the J end by 4 bases, with 15 bases between. Germline V gene sequence: CDR1 LNHNV, CDR2 YYDKDF (reference sequence). The CDR3 DNA reads TGTGCCACCAGCAGAGATACGGGGGGCCAGGGCTATGGCTACACCTTC. It specifies CATSRDTGGQGYGYTF.

The V and J genes are TRBV10-3 and TRBJ1-5; 7 nucleotides line up with TRBD1. This CDR3 is built from 13 residues. The V and J ends lost 6 bases and 5 bases, in that order; junction bases with no gene match: 4. Germline CDR1 reads ENHRY; CDR2 reads SYGVKD. CDR3 sequence (DNA): TGTGCCATCAGGGACAGGCGGGATCAGCCCCAGCATTTT. Its protein is CAIRDRRDQPQHF.

A note on this clone: One end of the junction fails to match germline, which may point to a read error. V and J are TRBV11-2 and TRBJ2-5, with 12 bases matching TRBD2. Germline V gene data show CDR1 as SGHAT and CDR2 as FQNNGV. The CDR3 has 14 amino acids. CDR3: CASSGVGLAGPSDF. The CDR3 bases are TGTGCCAGCAGCGGCGTCGGACTAGCGGGACCCTCAGACTTC. The full variable domain, with the rest looked up from reference TRBV11-2 and TRBJ2-5, is EAGVAQSPRYKIIEKRQSVAFWCNPISGHATLYWYQQILGQGPKLLIQFQNNGVVDDSQLPKDRFSAERLKGVDSTLKIQPAKLEDSAVYLCASSGVGLAGPSDFGPGTRLLVL.

The chain employs TRBV4-3 and TRBJ1-2; 7 nucleotides agree with TRBD1. V lost 2 bases, J lost 2 bases, and 5 bases stayed unmatched. This CDR3 is built from 15 residues. The germline V gene encodes CDR1 LGHNA and CDR2 YSLEER. The CDR3 sequence: CASSQLATGNYGYTF. CDR3 in DNA: TGCGCCAGCAGCCAATTAGCGACAGGGAACTATGGCTACACCTTC.

This clone appeared once. The chain recombines TRBV12-3 or TRBV12-4 with TRBJ1-1; no firm D call. CDR3 length: 13 residues. The V and J ends lost 7 bases and 3 bases respectively, with 12 bases between them. As DNA, the CDR3 is TGTGCCAGCACCCCCTCACACGACACTGAAGCTTTCTTT. It is translated as CASTPSHDTEAFF.

The rearrangement joins TRBV30 to TRBJ2-2; D remains ambiguous. In germline, CDR1 is GTSNPN, CDR2 SVGIG (reference sequence). Trimming pared 4 bases from V and 1 base from J, leaving 10 bases between. The CDR3 is made up of 14 amino acids. CDR3 coding DNA: TGTGCCTGGATCGGCCCAGGGAACACCGGGGAGCTGTTTTTT. Translating it yields CAWIGPGNTGELFF.

The chain employs TRBV7-6 and TRBJ2-1, with D unclear. This CDR3 is 16 amino acids long. Trimming shortened V by 2 bases and J by 0 bases, and 11 bases separated the two germline ends. Germline assignment: CDR1 SGHVS and CDR2 FNYEAQ. For the CDR3, the DNA is TGTGCCAGCAGCTTATTAGCTTTAAGCTCCTACAATGAGCAGTTCTTC. Amino acids: CASSLLALSSYNEQFF.

The rearrangement joins TRBV6-1 to TRBJ1-2, with D possibly matching TRBD1 (6 bases). The CDR3 runs to 15 residues. Between the trimmed V and J ends, which lost 3 bases and 9 bases, there was a span of 20 bases. Per germline, CDR1 MNHNS and CDR2 SASEGT. The CDR3 bases are TGTGCCAGCAGTGATTGGGGAGGGGGGTCTATGCGCTACACCTTC. Its protein product is CASSDWGGGSMRYTF.